Reported below is one T cell receptor beta chain. Trimming removed 2 bases at V and 2 bases at J, with 14 bases between. CDR3 length equals 16 residues. From germline, CDR1 is SEHNR and CDR2 FQNEAQ (reference sequence). This sample was taken from a study of T cell changes during pregnancy in multiple sclerosis. The repertoire was sequenced with immunoSEQ multiplex PCR; TCRdb's copy has only in-frame clones and lacks some. The profile shows tens of thousands of clones, 90% to 95% of them singletons. This material consisted of peripheral blood, taken in the second trimester of pregnancy. The V and J genes are TRBV7-9 and TRBJ2-3; D gene ambiguous. The clonotype originates from a female donor with multiple sclerosis, enrolled in a pregnancy study. The DNA for the CDR3 is TGTGCCAGCAGCTTATATGCAGAAAAGTTCACAGATACGCAGTATTTT. Translated: CASSLYAEKFTDTQYF.